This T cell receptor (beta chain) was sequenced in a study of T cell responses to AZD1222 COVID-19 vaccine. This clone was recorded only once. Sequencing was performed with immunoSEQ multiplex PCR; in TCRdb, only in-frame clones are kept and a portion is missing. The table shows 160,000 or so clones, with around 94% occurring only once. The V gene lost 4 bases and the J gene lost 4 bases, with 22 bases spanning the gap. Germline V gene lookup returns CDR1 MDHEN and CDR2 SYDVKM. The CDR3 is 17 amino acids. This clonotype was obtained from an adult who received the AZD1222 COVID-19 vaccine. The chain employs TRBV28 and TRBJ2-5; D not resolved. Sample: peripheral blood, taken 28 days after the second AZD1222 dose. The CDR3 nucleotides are TGTGCCAGCAGTTCTCCTCCCGGTGCCACCGGTGCAGAGACCCAGTACTTC. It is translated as CASSSPPGATGAETQYF. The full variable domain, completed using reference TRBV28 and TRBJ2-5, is DVKVTQSSRYLVKRTGEKVFLECVQDMDHENMFWYRQDPGLGLRLIYFSYDVKMKEKGDIPEGYSVSREKKERFSLILESASTNQTSMYLCASSSPPGATGAETQYFGPGTRLLVL.